The rows below give T cell receptor beta chains drawn from one sample of a study of blood T cell repertoires in COVID-19. TCRdb's table, derived via immunoSEQ multiplex PCR, lists solely in-frame clones and lacks some. The sample has about 35,000 clones, about 86% seen once. Sequencing input: peripheral blood. These receptors were collected from a woman in her 70s with active COVID-19. Each CDR3 is given without its conserved first and last residue.

v_gene	j_gene	CDR3aa
TRBV7-3	TRBJ2-5	ASSLTPHGETQY
TRBV5-1	TRBJ2-5	ATSPGAHAAVPQETQY
TRBV30	TRBJ1-4	AWSVRGTRRLF
TRBV12-3/TRBV12-4	TRBJ1-1	ASRLADTEAF
TRBV2	TRBJ2-5	ASSSFSGAVIQETQY
TRBV7-9	TRBJ1-4	ASRKSGTGGAGGEKLF
TRBV24-1	TRBJ2-1	ATSDGIRDRAVNEQF
TRBV28	TRBJ1-1	ASSSSNYWGGTEAF
TRBV7-9	TRBJ2-3	ASSWHGVWTDTQY
TRBV29-1	TRBJ1-3	SVGDFSGNTIY
TRBV11-2	TRBJ1-1	ASSPGYGAF
TRBV5-5	TRBJ2-5	ASSLAPLGAQY
TRBV18	TRBJ1-5	ASAGSSEYSNQPQH
TRBV7-2	TRBJ2-5	ASSLVGGGSYQETQY
TRBV10-1	TRBJ2-1	ASSVGGPSYNEQF
TRBV3-1/TRBV3-2	TRBJ1-2	ASSQTAGGRDGYT